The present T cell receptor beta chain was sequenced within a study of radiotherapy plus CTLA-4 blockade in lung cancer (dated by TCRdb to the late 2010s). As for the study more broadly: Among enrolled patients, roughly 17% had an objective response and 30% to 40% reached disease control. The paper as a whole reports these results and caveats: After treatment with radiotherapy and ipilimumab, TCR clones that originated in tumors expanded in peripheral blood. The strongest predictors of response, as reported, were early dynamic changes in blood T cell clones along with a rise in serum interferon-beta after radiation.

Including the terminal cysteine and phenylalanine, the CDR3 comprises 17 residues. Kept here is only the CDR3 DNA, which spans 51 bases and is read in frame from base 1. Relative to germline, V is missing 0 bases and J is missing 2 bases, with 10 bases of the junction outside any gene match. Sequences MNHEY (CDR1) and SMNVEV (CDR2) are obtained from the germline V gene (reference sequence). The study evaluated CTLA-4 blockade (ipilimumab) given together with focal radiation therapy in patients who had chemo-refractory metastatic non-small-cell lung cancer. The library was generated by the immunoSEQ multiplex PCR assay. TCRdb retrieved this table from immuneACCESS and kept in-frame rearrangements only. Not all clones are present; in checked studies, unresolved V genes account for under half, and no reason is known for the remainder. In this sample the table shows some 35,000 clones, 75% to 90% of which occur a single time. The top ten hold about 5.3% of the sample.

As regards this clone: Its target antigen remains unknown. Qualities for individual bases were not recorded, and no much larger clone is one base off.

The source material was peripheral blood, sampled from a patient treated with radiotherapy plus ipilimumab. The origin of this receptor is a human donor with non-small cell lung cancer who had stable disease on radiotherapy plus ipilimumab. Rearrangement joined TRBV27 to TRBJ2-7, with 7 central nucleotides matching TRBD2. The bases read TGTGCCAGCAGTTTATCGGGCGGGAGAACACGGACCTACGAGCAGTACTTC. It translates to CASSLSGGRTRTYEQYF.